These 27 T cell receptor beta chains were all obtained from the same sample, sequenced in a study of OX40 agonist ivuxolimab in advanced cancers. Here immunoSEQ multiplex PCR was the method, and the copy in TCRdb shows in-frame clones only, minus some. The table records some 82,000 clones, 91% of them present only once. The material was CD4+ or CD8+ T cells sorted from blood, obtained in a trial of the OX40 agonist ivuxolimab. These receptors came from an adult with an advanced solid tumor such as melanoma, head and neck, liver or kidney cancer.

CDR3 DNA: TGTGCCAGCAGTCCATCGGGACAGGGTTACATTCAGTACTTC. Translated, it gives CASSPSGQGYIQYF. The rearrangement joins TRBV21-1 to TRBJ2-4; the DNA was not used to check the table's D call, TRBD1. TRBV21-1 is classified as a pseudogene. The CDR3 extends over 14 amino acids.

DNA for the CDR3: TGTGCCAGCTCACCTATATCCACAGGGGTAGGGGCCAACGTCCTGACTTTC. Translating gives CASSPISTGVGANVLTF. This chain joins TRBV18 and TRBJ2-6; TRBD1 matches at 7 bases. The V and J ends lost 3 bases and 4 bases, in that order; junction bases with no gene match: 9. The V gene's germline CDR1 is KGHSH and CDR2 LQKENI. The CDR3 is 17 amino acids.

The chain is built from TRBV19 and TRBJ2-4, with D tentatively TRBD2 (6 bases). CDR1 is LNHDA and CDR2 is SQIVND in the germline V gene (reference sequence). The germline V and J ends were trimmed by 6 bases and 3 bases, with 12 bases remaining between them. CDR3 length: 14 residues. In DNA, the CDR3 is TGTGCCAGTAGCGATCGGGAGAGCAAAAACATTCAGTACTTC. This gives the protein CASSDRESKNIQYF.

The chain couples TRBV4-1 to TRBJ1-3; TRBD1 agrees at 7 bases. CDR3 length: 17 amino acids. Germline V CDR1 and CDR2: MGHRA, YSYEKL. The V segment lost 1 base and the J segment 0 bases; nucleotides outside the gene matches: 6. This CDR3 is CASSQAPTGSSGNTIYF. The DNA for the CDR3 is TGCGCCAGCAGCCAAGCCCCGACAGGGAGCTCTGGAAACACCATATATTTT.

The V call is TRBV10-3, the J call TRBJ2-5; D gene uncertain. The length of the CDR3 is 13 residues. The V gene's germline CDR1 is ENHRY and CDR2 SYGVKD. V lost 3 bases and J lost 3, with 8 bases in between. CDR3 residues: CAISDGRKETQYF. The CDR3 nucleotides read TGTGCCATCAGTGATGGCAGGAAAGAGACCCAGTACTTC.

The V gene is TRBV6-5, the J gene TRBJ2-7, with 7 bases aligning to TRBD1. CDR1 MNHEY and CDR2 SVGAGI come from the germline V gene. The CDR3 is 14 residues long. V was pared by 6 bases and J by 4 bases, with 9 bases of the junction left unmatched. CDR3: CASRPGTVKYEQYF. CDR3 coding DNA: TGTGCCAGCAGACCCGGGACAGTTAAATACGAGCAGTACTTC.

This chain links TRBV29-1 with TRBJ2-3; 7 nucleotides match TRBD2. CDR3 length: 14 residues. Trimming at V came to 8 bases and at J to 5 bases, leaving 13 bases not matched to a gene. Germline assignment: CDR1 SQVTM and CDR2 ANQGSEA. CDR3 DNA sequence: TGCAGCCCCGGGACTACCGTTGGAGGAGATACGCAGTATTTT. Translation: CSPGTTVGGDTQYF.

CDR3 DNA sequence: TGTGCCAGCAGGGTAGGGTGGGGTTCTTACAATGAGCAGTTCTTC. This gives the protein CASRVGWGSYNEQFF. The genes are TRBV7-9 and TRBJ2-1; D is unclear. CDR1 is SEHNR, CDR2 FQNEAQ, per germline (reference sequence). The CDR3 runs to 15 residues. The germline V and J ends were trimmed by 6 bases and 4 bases, with 16 bases remaining between them.

This clone was observed once. The chain carries TRBV28 and TRBJ2-5; D remains unclear. V was clipped by 5 bases and J by 5 bases, with 12 bases between them. The CDR3 is 13 amino acids. Germline loops: CDR1 MDHEN, CDR2 SYDVKM. The CDR3 DNA sequence: TGTGCCAGCAGTCCTGACACGAGGGAGACCCAGTACTTC. Its protein product is CASSPDTRETQYF. The full variable domain, in which reference TRBV28 and TRBJ2-5 provide the parts outside the CDR3, is DVKVTQSSRYLVKRTGEKVFLECVQDMDHENMFWYRQDPGLGLRLIYFSYDVKMKEKGDIPEGYSVSREKKERFSLILESASTNQTSMYLCASSPDTRETQYFGPGTRLLVL.

The chain is built from TRBV5-1 and TRBJ2-6, with TRBD2 matching over 11 bases. This CDR3 is built from 18 residues. Germline V lookup: CDR1 SGHRS, CDR2 YFSETQ. V was clipped by 1 base and J by 0 bases; unmatched bases: 3. CDR3 loop: CASSLLAGGPSGANVLTF. The CDR3 DNA reads TGCGCCAGCAGCTTGCTAGCGGGAGGTCCCTCTGGGGCCAACGTCCTGACTTTC.

The chain joins TRBV28 to TRBJ2-5; D gene ambiguous. Trimming cost V 2 bases and J 1 base, with 11 bases left between them. Germline V gene sequence: CDR1 MDHEN, CDR2 SYDVKM. This CDR3 spans 15 amino acids. For the CDR3, the DNA is TGTGCCAGCAGTTTAGAACAGACCTTCCAAGAGACCCAGTACTTC. Amino acid sequence: CASSLEQTFQETQYF. Full variable domain (remainder filled in from reference TRBV28 and TRBJ2-5): DVKVTQSSRYLVKRTGEKVFLECVQDMDHENMFWYRQDPGLGLRLIYFSYDVKMKEKGDIPEGYSVSREKKERFSLILESASTNQTSMYLCASSLEQTFQETQYFGPGTRLLVL.

The chain combines TRBV10-3 with TRBJ1-3; D not resolved. Germline CDR1 and CDR2: ENHRY and SYGVKD. CDR3 length: 12 amino acids. Trimming removed 8 bases at V and 0 bases at J, with 5 bases between. The CDR3: CAIGGSGNTIYF. The CDR3 nucleotides are TGTGCCATCGGCGGCTCTGGAAACACCATATATTTT.

For the CDR3, the DNA is TGTGCCAGCAGCTTGGGCGTATACGGAGGCCGGACCGGGGAGCTGTTTTTT. Its protein is CASSLGVYGGRTGELFF. The chain employs TRBV5-6 and TRBJ2-2; D is perhaps TRBD2 (5 bases). V was trimmed by 0 bases and J by 5 bases, leaving 17 bases between them. Germline V gene lookup returns CDR1 SGHDT and CDR2 YYEEEE. The CDR3 runs 17 residues.

V usage is TRBV7-2 and J usage is TRBJ1-1; D remains ambiguous. Trimming cost V 0 bases and J 1 base, with 6 bases left between them. CDR1 and CDR2 (germline): SGHTA, FQGNSA. The CDR3 runs to 14 residues. The CDR3 DNA sequence: TGTGCCAGCAGCTTAGCTCTCACGAACACTGAAGCTTTCTTT. The encoded protein is CASSLALTNTEAFF.

This clone is a singleton in its sample. This chain uses TRBV5-1 with TRBJ2-2, with TRBD1 as a possible D gene (6 bases). Trimming shortened V by 5 bases and J by 1 base, and 12 bases separated the two germline ends. The CDR3 contains 15 residues. The germline V gene encodes CDR1 SGHRS and CDR2 YFSETQ. This CDR3 reads CASRFSGENTGELFF. CDR3 bases: TGCGCCAGCAGGTTTTCAGGGGAGAACACCGGGGAGCTGTTTTTT. The entire variable domain, with the rest obtained from reference TRBV5-1 and TRBJ2-2, is as follows: KAGVTQTPRYLIKTRGQQVTLSCSPISGHRSVSWYQQTPGQGLQFLFEYFSETQRNKGNFPGRFSGRQFSNSRSEMNVSTLELGDSALYLCASRFSGENTGELFFGEGSRLTVL.

The chain uses TRBV5-1 and TRBJ2-1; D unclear. The CDR3 is 13 amino acids. V was clipped by 5 bases and J by 6 bases, with 12 bases between them. Germline V CDR1 and CDR2: SGHRS, YFSETQ. The CDR3 DNA reads TGCGCCAGCAGTGACTCACTTTCCAATGAGCAGTTCTTC. It yields the protein CASSDSLSNEQFF. Combining the CDR3 with reference TRBV5-1 and TRBJ2-1 gives the whole variable domain KAGVTQTPRYLIKTRGQQVTLSCSPISGHRSVSWYQQTPGQGLQFLFEYFSETQRNKGNFPGRFSGRQFSNSRSEMNVSTLELGDSALYLCASSDSLSNEQFFGPGTRLTVL.

This chain connects TRBV5-1 to TRBJ1-3; a weak D match, TRBD1 (5 bases). Trimming stripped 2 bases from V and 1 base from J, with 10 bases between. CDR3 length equals 15 residues. The germline CDR1 and CDR2 sequences are SGHRS and YFSETQ. The CDR3 coding sequence is TGCGCCAGCAGCTTTAGGGGATCTTCTGGAAACACCATATATTTT. Its protein is CASSFRGSSGNTIYF. Together with reference TRBV5-1 and TRBJ1-3, the CDR3 gives the full variable domain: KAGVTQTPRYLIKTRGQQVTLSCSPISGHRSVSWYQQTPGQGLQFLFEYFSETQRNKGNFPGRFSGRQFSNSRSEMNVSTLELGDSALYLCASSFRGSSGNTIYFGEGSWLTVV.

The V gene is TRBV15, the J gene TRBJ2-6, with 7 bases matching TRBD1. The CDR3 extends over 16 amino acids. CDR1 and CDR2 (germline): LNHNV, YYDKDF (reference sequence). Trimming cost V 5 bases and J 2 bases; bases outside gene matches: 6. CDR3 in amino acids: CATSGMTGPGANVLTF. CDR3 DNA sequence: TGTGCCACCAGCGGGATGACAGGGCCTGGGGCCAACGTCCTGACTTTC.

The chain has TRBV19 and TRBJ1-1; D is undetermined. Germline V gene sequence: CDR1 LNHDA, CDR2 SQIVND (reference sequence). V was clipped by 7 bases and J by 0 bases, with 6 bases between them. The CDR3 has 12 amino acids. The CDR3 sequence is CASTRLNTEAFF. The CDR3 nucleotides read TGTGCCAGTACCCGGTTGAACACTGAAGCTTTCTTT.

CDR3 in DNA: TGTGCCAGCAGCCAAGATCTGACAGGCTTGGGCTCCTACAATGAGCAGTTCTTC. This encodes CASSQDLTGLGSYNEQFF. The chain has TRBV4-2 and TRBJ2-1; D is possibly TRBD1 (6 bases). The CDR3 has 18 amino acids. The V end was cut by 0 bases, the J end by 0 bases, with 15 bases between. CDR1 is LGHNA, CDR2 YNFKEQ, per germline.

The genes are TRBV28 and TRBJ1-1, with D hard to call. Looked up from germline, CDR1 is MDHEN and CDR2 is SYDVKM. The V gene lost 6 bases and the J gene lost 7 bases, with 9 bases spanning the gap. The CDR3 is 11 residues long. CDR3 amino acids: CASRFNFEAFF. As DNA, the CDR3 is TGTGCCAGCAGATTTAACTTTGAAGCTTTCTTT.

The gene calls are TRBV7-9 and TRBJ2-5, with D possibly matching TRBD2 (5 bases). Per the germline V gene, CDR1 is SEHNR and CDR2 is FQNEAQ (reference sequence). There are 16 residues in the CDR3. V shed 4 bases and J shed 5 bases, with 20 bases lying between them. The CDR3 DNA follows: TGTGCCAGCAGCTCCAAATCGTCACTAGTCCGGGAGACCCAGTACTTC. Protein product: CASSSKSSLVRETQYF.

A few counts support this clone. The rearrangement uses TRBV5-6 and TRBJ1-2, with D possibly being TRBD1 (6 bases). There are 14 residues in the CDR3. The V end was cut by 4 bases, the J end by 4 bases, with 14 bases between. CDR1 and CDR2 (germline): SGHDT, YYEEEE. CDR3 in DNA: TGTGCCAGCAGCGCGGGACAAGGGGTCTATGGCTACACCTTC. Its protein product is CASSAGQGVYGYTF. Using reference TRBV5-6 and TRBJ1-2 for the parts outside the CDR3, the full variable domain is DAGVTQSPTHLIKTRGQQVTLRCSPKSGHDTVSWYQQALGQGPQFIFQYYEEEERQRGNFPDRFSGHQFPNYSSELNVNALLLGDSALYLCASSAGQGVYGYTFGSGTRLTVV.

The DNA of the CDR3 is TGTGCCAGCTCCCGCGGGACCCCCCGGGACCAAAACATTCAGTACTTC. This encodes CASSRGTPRDQNIQYF. The V call is TRBV18, the J call TRBJ2-4; the D gene is possibly TRBD2 (6 bases). The CDR3 sequence is 16 residues long. CDR1 is KGHSH, CDR2 LQKENI, per germline. Trimming shortened V by 6 bases and J by 5 bases, and 20 bases separated the two germline ends.

The chain couples TRBV7-2 to TRBJ2-1; 13 nucleotides agree with TRBD2. Germline V gene sequence: CDR1 SGHTA, CDR2 FQGNSA. V was clipped by 7 bases and J by 7 bases; unmatched bases: 4. This CDR3 contains 14 residues. This CDR3 is CASTRTSGRNEQFF. CDR3 DNA sequence: TGTGCCAGCACCAGGACTAGCGGGAGAAATGAGCAGTTCTTC. Complete variable domain (other parts from reference TRBV7-2 and TRBJ2-1): GAGVSQSPSNKVTEKGKDVELRCDPISGHTALYWYRQSLGQGLEFLIYFQGNSAPDKSGLPSDRFSAERTGGSVSTLTIQRTQQEDSAVYLCASTRTSGRNEQFFGPGTRLTVL.

This clone was picked up one time. The rearrangement links TRBV30 to TRBJ2-7; TRBD2 matches 14 bases. The germline CDR1 and CDR2 sequences are GTSNPN and SVGIG (reference sequence). CDR3 length: 13 amino acids. J lost 12 bases, V lost 5 bases, and 9 bases had no gene match. The CDR3 DNA sequence: TGTGCCTGGGCCGGGACTAGCGGGAGAGTTTGGTACTTC. This gives the protein CAWAGTSGRVWYF.

This chain joins TRBV5-1 and TRBJ2-1; D remains ambiguous. Germline CDR1 and CDR2: SGHRS and YFSETQ. With 4 bases removed from V and 0 bases from J, the gap between germline ends came to 11 bases. The CDR3 consists of 15 residues. This chain's CDR3 is CASSLGPSSYNEQFF. CDR3 bases: TGCGCCAGCAGCCTGGGTCCGAGCTCCTACAATGAGCAGTTCTTC.